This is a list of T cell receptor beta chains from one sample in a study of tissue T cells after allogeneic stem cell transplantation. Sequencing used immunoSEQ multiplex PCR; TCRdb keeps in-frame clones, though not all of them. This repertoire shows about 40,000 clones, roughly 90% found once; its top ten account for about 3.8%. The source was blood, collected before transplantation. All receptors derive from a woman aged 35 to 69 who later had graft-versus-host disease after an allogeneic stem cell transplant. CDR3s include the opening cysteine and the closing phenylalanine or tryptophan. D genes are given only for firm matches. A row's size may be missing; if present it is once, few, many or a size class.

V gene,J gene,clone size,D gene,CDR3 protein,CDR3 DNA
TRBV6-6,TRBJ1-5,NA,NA,CASADSNQPQHF,TGTGCCAGCGCAGATAGCAATCAGCCCCAGCATTTT
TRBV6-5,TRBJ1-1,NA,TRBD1,CASTSDRVNTEAFF,TGTGCCAGCACCAGCGACAGGGTGAACACTGAAGCTTTCTTT
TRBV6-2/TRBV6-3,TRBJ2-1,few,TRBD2,CASSRLAGEGNEQFF,TGTGCCAGCAGTCGACTAGCGGGAGAGGGGAATGAGCAGTTCTTC
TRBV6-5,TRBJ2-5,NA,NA,CASKGSQETQYF,TGTGCCAGCAAGGGCAGCCAAGAGACCCAGTACTTC
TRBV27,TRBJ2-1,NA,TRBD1,CASSSPGQVPGIEQFF,TGTGCCAGCAGTTCTCCCGGACAGGTGCCGGGGATCGAGCAGTTCTTC
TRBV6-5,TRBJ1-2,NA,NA,CASSRQNYGYTF,TGTGCCAGCTCAAGACAGAACTATGGCTACACCTTC
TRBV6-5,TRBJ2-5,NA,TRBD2,CASTRLARGETQYF,TGTGCCAGCACGCGACTAGCTAGAGGAGAGACCCAGTACTTC
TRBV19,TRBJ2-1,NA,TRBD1,CASSLGTEYNEQFF,TGTGCCAGTAGTTTAGGGACAGAGTACAATGAGCAGTTCTTC
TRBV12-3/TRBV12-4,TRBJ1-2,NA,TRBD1,CASRPTGDYGYTF,TGTGCCAGCAGACCCACAGGGGACTATGGCTACACCTTC
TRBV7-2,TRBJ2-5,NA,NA,CASSLGPSRGQETQYF,TGTGCCAGCAGCCTAGGACCAAGTAGGGGCCAAGAGACCCAGTACTTC
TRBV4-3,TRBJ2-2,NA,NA,CASSQDSGPGTGELFF,TGCGCCAGCAGCCAAGATTCGGGGCCGGGCACCGGGGAGCTGTTTTTT
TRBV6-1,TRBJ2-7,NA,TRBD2,CASSEGVAGIYEQYF,TGTGCCAGCAGTGAAGGGGTAGCGGGAATTTACGAGCAGTACTTC
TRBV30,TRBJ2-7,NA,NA,CAWSRVGVEQYF,TGTGCCTGGAGCCGGGTTGGGGTCGAGCAGTACTTC
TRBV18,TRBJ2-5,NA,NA,CASSVSSGETQYF,TGTGCCAGCTCAGTTTCGAGCGGAGAGACCCAGTACTTC
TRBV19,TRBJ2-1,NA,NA,CASSKPGLLQFF,TGTGCCAGTAGTAAACCGGGACTCCTGCAGTTCTTC
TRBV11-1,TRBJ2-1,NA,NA,CASSLSRDNEQFF,TGTGCCAGCAGCTTAAGTCGGGATAATGAGCAGTTCTTC
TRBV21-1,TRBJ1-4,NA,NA,CASSIRASVKDEKLFF,TGTGCCAGCAGCATCCGGGCCTCGGTTAAGGATGAAAAACTGTTTTTT
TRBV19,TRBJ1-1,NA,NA,CASSPDSMNTEAFF,TGTGCCAGTAGTCCCGACAGCATGAACACTGAAGCTTTCTTT
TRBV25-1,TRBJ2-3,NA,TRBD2,CASSLADSTDTQYF,TGTGCCAGCAGCCTAGCGGACTCCACAGATACGCAGTATTTT
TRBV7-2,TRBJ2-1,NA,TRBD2,CASSATSGMYNEQFF,TGTGCCAGCAGCGCGACTAGCGGGATGTACAATGAGCAGTTCTTC
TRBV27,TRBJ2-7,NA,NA,CASSRQGTGPGEQYF,TGTGCCAGCAGTCGACAAGGAACGGGACCGGGGGAGCAGTACTTC
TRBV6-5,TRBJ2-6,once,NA,CASSPGGSGANVLTF,TGTGCCAGCAGTCCTGGGGGGTCTGGGGCCAACGTCCTGACTTTC
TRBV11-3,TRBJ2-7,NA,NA,CASSRGGGSYEQYF,TGTGCCAGCAGCCGAGGGGGTGGATCCTACGAGCAGTACTTC
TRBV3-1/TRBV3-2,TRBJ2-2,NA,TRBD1,CASSRQGPGELFF,TGTGCCAGCAGCCGACAGGGGCCCGGGGAGCTGTTTTTT
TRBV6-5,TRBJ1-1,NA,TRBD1,CASSPRTGVNTEAFF,TGTGCCAGCAGTCCCCGGACAGGCGTGAACACTGAAGCTTTCTTT
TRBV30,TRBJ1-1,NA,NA,CAWSRGLGLPEAFF,TGTGCCTGGAGTAGGGGTCTAGGTCTCCCTGAAGCTTTCTTT
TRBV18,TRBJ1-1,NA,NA,CASSPTGENTEAFF,TGTGCCAGCTCGCCCACAGGAGAGAACACTGAAGCTTTCTTT
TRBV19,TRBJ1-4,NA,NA,CATAGTDIMKEKLFF,TGTGCCACAGCAGGGACTGATATAATGAAGGAGAAACTGTTTTTT
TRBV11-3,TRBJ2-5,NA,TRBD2,CASSPGLAESVETQYF,TGTGCCAGCAGCCCCGGACTAGCGGAGTCCGTGGAGACCCAGTACTTC